One and the same sample provided the 12 T cell receptor beta chains below, sequenced in a study of shared clonotypes between healthy human individuals. As defined, naive CD8 cells were CD45RO-negative and positively selected for CCR7, with terminally differentiated effector memory CD45RA+ cells excluded. TCRdb's table, derived via immunoSEQ multiplex PCR, lists solely in-frame clones and lacks some. The repertoire holds around 1.9 million clones, about 94% seen once, with 1.5% to 2% in the top ten. The sample consisted of naive CD8+ T cells from PBMCs. Every receptor here comes from a man aged 18 to 29 in good health. Some clones in this sample may be carry-over from other donors' samples.

About this clone: Other DNA sequences in this specimen translate into the identical CDR3. The chain combines TRBV7-9 with TRBJ1-1; a possible D gene is TRBD1 (6 bases). V lost 1 base and J lost 3, with 9 bases in between. Germline values: CDR1 SEHNR, CDR2 FQNEAQ (reference sequence). The CDR3 has 14 amino acids. The chain's CDR3 is CASSLGQGHTEAFF. The CDR3 DNA sequence: TGTGCCAGCAGCTTAGGGCAGGGGCACACTGAAGCTTTCTTT.

The gene calls are TRBV29-1 and TRBJ2-7, with D perhaps TRBD1 (6 bases). Germline V CDR1 and CDR2: SQVTM, ANQGSEA. Trimming cost V 3 bases and J 2 bases, with 20 bases left between them. The CDR3 sequence is 16 residues long. DNA of the CDR3: TGCAGCGTTGAGGCCAGGGGCCGCTATACGGCCTACGAGCAGTACTTC. Translation: CSVEARGRYTAYEQYF.

As concerns this clone: At the DNA level, this CDR3 is encoded by other sequences in the same sample as well. CDR3 protein: CASSYSGGFYEQYF. The CDR3 bases are TGTGCCAGCAGTTACTCTGGGGGATTCTACGAGCAGTACTTC. The chain combines TRBV6-6 with TRBJ2-7; either TRBD1 or TRBD2 may supply D (5 bases each). V shed 0 bases and J shed 3 bases, with 9 bases lying between them. The CDR3 contains 14 residues. The germline V gene encodes CDR1 MNHNY and CDR2 SVGAGI (reference sequence).

This chain joins TRBV5-4 and TRBJ2-1, with 10 bases that match TRBD2. Germline V gene lookup returns CDR1 SGHNT and CDR2 YYREEE (reference sequence). V was clipped by 2 bases and J by 4 bases; unmatched bases: 3. This CDR3 region has 15 residues. CDR3 sequence (DNA): TGTGCCAGCAGCTTCTCAGCGGGAGGGTACAATGAGCAGTTCTTC. This codes for CASSFSAGGYNEQFF.

The gene calls are TRBV19 and TRBJ2-7; the D call may be TRBD1 or TRBD2 (6 bases each). Germline V gene data show CDR1 as LNHDA and CDR2 as SQIVND (reference sequence). V gave up 5 bases and J gave up 5 bases, with 19 bases separating them. The CDR3 runs to 15 residues. The CDR3 spells CASSFRGVGSDEQYF. The CDR3 DNA reads as TGTGCCAGTAGTTTTAGGGGGGTAGGTAGCGACGAGCAGTACTTC.

The gene calls are TRBV28 and TRBJ1-1; the D gene is possibly TRBD1 (6 bases). Germline assignment: CDR1 MDHEN and CDR2 SYDVKM. The CDR3 covers 16 residues. Trimming left V 1 base short and J 0 bases short, with 12 bases between. CDR3 residues: CASSLFLGDMNTEAFF. CDR3 DNA: TGTGCCAGCAGTTTATTTCTGGGGGACATGAACACTGAAGCTTTCTTT.

The chain couples TRBV10-3 to TRBJ1-2; 8 bases align to TRBD1. The CDR3 spans 13 residues. The V and J ends lost 4 bases and 6 bases, in that order; junction bases with no gene match: 4. Germline V gene sequence: CDR1 ENHRY, CDR2 SYGVKD. The CDR3 DNA follows: TGTGCCATCAGTGGGGACAGGAGGGATGGCTACACCTTC. It codes for CAISGDRRDGYTF.

V gene TRBV4-1 combines with J gene TRBJ2-3, with 7 positions matching TRBD1. CDR3 length: 14 amino acids. J was trimmed by 4 bases and V by 3 bases; bases with no gene match: 4. Germline-derived CDR1 and CDR2 are MGHRA and YSYEKL. The CDR3 protein is CASSQRTGADTQYF. The CDR3 DNA follows: TGCGCCAGCAGCCAGCGAACAGGGGCAGATACGCAGTATTTT.

The chain carries TRBV5-4 and TRBJ2-5; TRBD1 might be the D (5 bases). Trimming left V 10 bases short and J 2 bases short, with 9 bases between. Germline assignment: CDR1 SGHNT and CDR2 YYREEE (reference sequence). The CDR3 loop spans 11 amino acids. In DNA, the CDR3 is TGTGCCGGACGACAGCAAGAGACCCAGTACTTC. This sequence encodes CAGRQQETQYF.

The rearrangement links TRBV28 to TRBJ1-3; D is possibly TRBD1 (5 bases). CDR3 size: 15 residues. The germline V gene has CDR1 MDHEN and CDR2 SYDVKM. Trimming took 5 bases from V and 0 from J, leaving 11 bases between them. Here the CDR3 DNA reads TGTGCCAGCAGTGGACATGGGACCTCTGGAAACACCATATATTTT. It codes for CASSGHGTSGNTIYF.

This chain uses TRBV7-2 with TRBJ2-1; D is perhaps TRBD1 (5 bases). Germline-derived CDR1 and CDR2 are SGHTA and FQGNSA. V lost 11 bases, J lost 6 bases, and 17 bases lay in between. The CDR3 is 13 amino acids. CDR3 residues: CARQGAGANEQFF. The CDR3, as DNA: TGTGCCCGACAAGGGGCTGGCGCCAATGAGCAGTTCTTC.

The rearrangement links TRBV28 to TRBJ2-7, with D possibly being TRBD2 (5 bases). The CDR3 is 15 residues long. Trimming stripped 5 bases from V and 3 bases from J, with 17 bases between. Germline assignment: CDR1 MDHEN and CDR2 SYDVKM. CDR3: CASSPRSGGIYEQYF. As DNA, the CDR3 is TGTGCCAGCAGTCCTCGGAGCGGCGGAATCTACGAGCAGTACTTC.